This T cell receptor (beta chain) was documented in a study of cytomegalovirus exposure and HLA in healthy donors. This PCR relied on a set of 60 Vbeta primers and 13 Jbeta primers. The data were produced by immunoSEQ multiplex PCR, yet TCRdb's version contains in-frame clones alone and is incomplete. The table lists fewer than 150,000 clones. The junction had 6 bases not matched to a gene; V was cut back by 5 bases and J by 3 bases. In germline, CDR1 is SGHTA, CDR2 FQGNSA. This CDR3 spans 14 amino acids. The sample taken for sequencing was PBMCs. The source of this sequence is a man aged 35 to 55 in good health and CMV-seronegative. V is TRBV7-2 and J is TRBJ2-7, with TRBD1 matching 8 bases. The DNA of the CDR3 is TGTGCCAGCAGCACCGGGACAGGCGGCTACGAGCAGTACTTC. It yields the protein CASSTGTGGYEQYF.